Each of the 25 T cell receptor beta chains below was sequenced from the same sample in a study of OX40 agonist ivuxolimab in advanced cancers. The repertoire was sequenced with immunoSEQ multiplex PCR; TCRdb's copy has only in-frame clones and lacks some. Here the sample spans about 25,000 clones, about 80% being singletons. Sequences were derived from CD4+ or CD8+ T cells sorted from blood, sampled in a trial of the OX40 agonist ivuxolimab. All receptors derive from an adult with an advanced solid tumor such as melanoma, head and neck, liver or kidney cancer.

DNA of the CDR3: TGTGCCAGCAGCTTGGTCCACGGGGTCAGCGATGAGCAGTTCTTC. It is translated as CASSLVHGVSDEQFF. The chain uses TRBV7-3 and TRBJ2-1; possible D gene TRBD2, 5 bases. The CDR3 is 15 residues long. Deletions cut 3 bases from V and 8 bases from J, with 17 bases between. From germline, CDR1 is SGHTA and CDR2 FQGTGA.

V and J are TRBV18 and TRBJ2-7; D may be TRBD1 or TRBD2 (5 bases each). The CDR3 totals 14 residues. V shed 3 bases and J shed 1 base, with 10 bases lying between them. Germline assignment: CDR1 KGHSH and CDR2 LQKENI. The CDR3 loop is CASSPDEGSYEQYF. As DNA, the CDR3 is TGTGCCAGCTCACCCGACGAGGGGTCCTACGAGCAGTACTTC.

Comments on this clone: Other DNA sequences from this sample encode an identical CDR3 as well. V and J are TRBV23-1 and TRBJ1-4; 10 bases fit TRBD1. TRBV23-1 carries the ORF label, with uncertain function. V trimming: 1 base; J trimming: 7 bases; junction bases outside the gene matches: 6. The CDR3 loop spans 16 amino acids. This chain's CDR3 is CASSQLSGTGVEKLFF. The CDR3 DNA follows: TGCGCCAGCAGTCAATTGTCTGGGACAGGGGTTGAAAAACTGTTTTTT.

The chain carries TRBV18 and TRBJ2-5, with 9 bases aligning to TRBD1. V lost 6 bases and J lost 2; bases outside the gene matches: 7. CDR1 is KGHSH, CDR2 LQKENI, per germline. The CDR3 length is 15 residues. The CDR3 here is CASSYQQGAQETQYF. In DNA form, the CDR3 reads TGTGCCAGCTCCTACCAACAGGGGGCGCAAGAGACCCAGTACTTC.

The rearrangement links TRBV28 to TRBJ2-7; D is possibly TRBD1 or TRBD2 (5 bases each). CDR3 length: 18 residues. Germline V gene lookup returns CDR1 MDHEN and CDR2 SYDVKM. V was trimmed by 3 bases and J by 1 base, leaving 22 bases between them. The CDR3 loop reads CASSFFRRTGTASYEQYF. The CDR3 DNA is TGTGCCAGCAGTTTCTTCCGGAGGACCGGGACGGCTTCCTACGAGCAGTACTTC.

This clone was observed a single time. The CDR3, as DNA: TGCAGACCTTATGGCTACACCTTC. Protein product: CRPYGYTF. The genes are TRBV20-1 and TRBJ1-2; unclear D gene. Germline assignment: CDR1 DFQATT and CDR2 SNEGSKA (reference sequence). The CDR3 is 8 residues long.

The V and J genes are TRBV7-6 and TRBJ2-2; D unresolved. Germline V CDR1 and CDR2: SGHVS, FNYEAQ. Trimming removed 3 bases at V and 5 bases at J, with 10 bases between. CDR3 size: 14 residues. DNA for the CDR3: TGTGCCAGCAGCTTTGGTCGAGGAACCGGGGAGCTGTTTTTT. Its protein product is CASSFGRGTGELFF.

The V gene is TRBV6-5, the J gene TRBJ1-2, with 9 positions matching TRBD1. Germline loops: CDR1 MNHEY, CDR2 SVGAGI. CDR3 size: 12 residues. V gave up 8 bases and J gave up 7 bases; unmatched junction bases: 5. The CDR3 loop reads CASFDRGSGYTF. The DNA for the CDR3 is TGTGCCAGCTTTGACAGGGGGAGTGGCTACACCTTC.

This clone was seen a handful of times. The J gene is TRBJ2-1, the V gene TRBV30, with 10 bases matching TRBD1. Germline assignment: CDR1 GTSNPN and CDR2 SVGIG (reference sequence). The CDR3 length is 15 residues. Trimming at V came to 3 bases and at J to 6 bases, leaving 8 bases not matched to a gene. CDR3 region: CAWSGDRGRVNEQFF. As DNA, the CDR3 is TGTGCCTGGAGCGGGGACAGGGGAAGAGTCAATGAGCAGTTCTTC.

The genes are TRBV6-1 and TRBJ1-4, with D tentatively TRBD1 (6 bases). There are 15 residues in the CDR3. The V end was cut by 6 bases, the J end by 2 bases, with 13 bases between. Germline loops: CDR1 MNHNS, CDR2 SASEGT. The CDR3 nucleotides are TGTGCCAGCAGAATAGGGGGGGCTACTAATGAAAAACTGTTTTTT. Its protein product is CASRIGGATNEKLFF.

The chain is built from TRBV7-8 and TRBJ2-2; D tentatively reads TRBD1 or TRBD2 (5 bases each). V was pared by 4 bases and J by 7 bases, with 13 bases between. The germline gives CDR1 SGHVS, CDR2 FQNEAQ. The CDR3 sequence is 14 residues long. Written as DNA, the CDR3 is TGTGCCAGCAGCTCCCGGGGCTTTGGCGGGGAGCTGTTTTTT. This gives the protein CASSSRGFGGELFF.

The V gene is TRBV7-9, the J gene TRBJ1-4, with no clear D. This CDR3 is 14 amino acids long. Trimming shortened V by 2 bases and J by 1 base, and 5 bases separated the two germline ends. Germline V gene sequence: CDR1 SEHNR, CDR2 FQNEAQ (reference sequence). The CDR3 protein is CASSLLGTNEKLFF. Here the CDR3 DNA reads TGTGCCAGCAGCTTATTGGGAACTAATGAAAAACTGTTTTTT. Filled out from reference TRBV7-9 and TRBJ1-4, the complete variable domain reads DTGVSQNPRHKITKRGQNVTFRCDPISEHNRLYWYRQTLGQGPEFLTYFQNEAQLEKSRLLSDRFSAERPKGSFSTLEIQRTEQGDSAMYLCASSLLGTNEKLFFGSGTQLSVL.

The V and J genes are TRBV5-1 and TRBJ1-2; D is unclear. Germline CDR1 and CDR2: SGHRS and YFSETQ. The CDR3 sequence is 12 residues long. Trimming removed 2 bases from V and 5 bases from J, with 7 bases in between. The CDR3 DNA reads as TGCGCCAGCAGCTTTAATAGTTATGGCTACACCTTC. Encoded protein: CASSFNSYGYTF.

Concerning this clone: This same CDR3 is encoded by further DNA sequences in the sample. DNA for the CDR3: TGCGCCAGCAGCCAAGGGGGTATCGGTCGCGGGGGGCCCTCATACGAGCAGTACTTC. Its translation is CASSQGGIGRGGPSYEQYF. V gene TRBV4-1 combines with J gene TRBJ2-7; 8 nucleotides line up with TRBD2. The junction had 18 bases not matched to a gene; V was cut back by 1 base and J by 4 bases. The V gene's germline CDR1 is MGHRA and CDR2 YSYEKL. CDR3 length equals 19 residues.

The chain recombines TRBV29-1 with TRBJ1-1; 12 bases are shared with TRBD1. Losses at the gene ends were 6 bases for V and 0 bases for J; bases not matched to a gene: 5. Germline CDR1 reads SQVTM; CDR2 reads ANQGSEA. This CDR3 has 15 residues. The CDR3: CSVVGTGGMNTEAFF. The CDR3 DNA is TGCAGCGTCGTCGGGACAGGGGGCATGAACACTGAAGCTTTCTTT.

The J gene is TRBJ1-2, the V gene TRBV27; 9 bases align to TRBD1. After removal of 5 bases from V and 2 bases from J, the junction contained 15 bases not matched to a gene. Germline V lookup: CDR1 MNHEY, CDR2 SMNVEV (reference sequence). The CDR3 length is 18 residues. The chain's CDR3 is CASSTRTGVPQVNYGYTF. DNA for the CDR3: TGTGCCAGCAGTACCCGGACAGGGGTTCCCCAGGTCAACTATGGCTACACCTTC.

This chain links TRBV11-2 with TRBJ2-7, with D perhaps TRBD1 (6 bases). The CDR3 consists of 15 residues. Germline-derived CDR1 and CDR2 are SGHAT and FQNNGV. The V gene lost 1 base and the J gene lost 2 bases, with 12 bases spanning the gap. This CDR3 is CASSLAGTSAYEQYF. CDR3 nucleotide sequence: TGTGCCAGCAGCTTAGCGGGGACATCTGCCTACGAGCAGTACTTC.

This sequence joins TRBV2 and TRBJ1-3; D remains ambiguous. Per germline, CDR1 SNHLY and CDR2 FYNNEI. The length of the CDR3 is 14 residues. The CDR3 loop reads CAGRELHSGNTIYF. CDR3 DNA sequence: TGTGCAGGCCGGGAGCTCCACTCTGGAAACACCATATATTTT.

The rearrangement joins TRBV7-9 to TRBJ1-1, with 9 bases that match TRBD1. V gave up 3 bases and J gave up 0 bases; unmatched junction bases: 5. From germline, CDR1 is SEHNR and CDR2 FQNEAQ (reference sequence). The CDR3 contains 16 residues. The chain's CDR3 is CASSFDYRGLNTEAFF. DNA for the CDR3: TGTGCCAGCAGCTTTGATTACAGGGGGCTGAACACTGAAGCTTTCTTT.

This chain connects TRBV7-2 to TRBJ2-3; TRBD2 aligns across 12 bases. CDR1 is SGHTA, CDR2 FQGNSA, per germline. The CDR3 runs 14 residues. The V gene end was trimmed by 6 bases and the J gene end by 5 bases; junction bases not matched to a gene: 3. CDR3 amino acids: CASRLTSGRDTQYF. DNA of the CDR3: TGTGCCAGCAGGTTGACTAGCGGGAGAGATACGCAGTATTTT. Looking up the rest from reference TRBV7-2 and TRBJ2-3 gives the full variable domain: GAGVSQSPSNKVTEKGKDVELRCDPISGHTALYWYRQSLGQGLEFLIYFQGNSAPDKSGLPSDRFSAERTGGSVSTLTIQRTQQEDSAVYLCASRLTSGRDTQYFGPGTRLTVL.

The chain employs TRBV30 and TRBJ2-7; D unresolved. Trimming pared 0 bases from V and 0 bases from J, leaving 9 bases between. There are 14 residues in the CDR3. CDR1 and CDR2 from the germline V gene are GTSNPN and SVGIG (reference sequence). The CDR3 sequence is CAWSVGFSSYEQYF. DNA for the CDR3: TGTGCCTGGAGTGTAGGGTTTAGCTCCTACGAGCAGTACTTC.

The chain couples TRBV21-1 to TRBJ2-2. TRBV21-1 is a listed pseudogene. The length of the CDR3 is 20 residues. The CDR3 sequence: CASSKALLVPEGFNTGELFF. Written as DNA, the CDR3 is TGTGCCAGCAGCAAAGCGCTTTTGGTGCCCGAGGGGTTCAACACCGGGGAGCTGTTTTTT.

This sequence joins TRBV9 and TRBJ1-6, with a weak D call TRBD1 (6 bases). This CDR3 has 14 residues. The V gene lost 2 bases and the J gene lost 7 bases, with 10 bases spanning the gap. The germline V gene has CDR1 SGDLS and CDR2 YYNGEE. DNA for the CDR3: TGTGCCAGCAGCGTGGAGGGGGTAAATTCACCCCTCCACTTT. It specifies CASSVEGVNSPLHF.

This clone was detected only once. This rearrangement joins TRBV28 to TRBJ2-5, with a tentative D call TRBD2 (7 bases). The CDR3 has 13 amino acids. CDR1 is MDHEN and CDR2 is SYDVKM in the germline V gene. V shed 7 bases and J shed 5 bases, with 14 bases lying between them. The CDR3 DNA is TGTGCCAGCACCTGGGGGGGCAGGGAGACCCAGTACTTC. It translates to CASTWGGRETQYF.

The rearrangement links TRBV30 to TRBJ2-7, with 9 bases matching TRBD1. V lost 3 bases to trimming and J lost 2 bases; unmatched junction nucleotides: 8. This CDR3 has 15 amino acids. Per germline, CDR1 GTSNPN and CDR2 SVGIG (reference sequence). The CDR3 DNA is TGTGCCTGGAGAGAACAACAGGGGGCCCCCTACGAGCAGTACTTC. It translates to CAWREQQGAPYEQYF.